This T cell receptor beta chain is drawn from a study of shared clonotypes between healthy human individuals. For the study at large: Every donor yielded three CD4 naive, three CD4 memory, two CD8 naive and one CD8 memory plate.

General study findings and limits: Generation of non-shared clonotypes was less probable than generation of clonotypes shared by all four donors.

V dropped 4 bases and J dropped 4; count of bases not matched to a gene: 2. The germline V gene encodes CDR1 SNHLY and CDR2 FYNNEI. CDR3 length: 14 amino acids. Turning to this clone: The antigen is undetermined. Other DNA sequences in this specimen translate into the identical CDR3.

Sequencing was at deep level. Sequenced by immunoSEQ multiplex PCR; TCRdb stores in-frame clones only, minus some. Here the sample spans more than 1 million clones, 70% to 80% being singletons. V is TRBV2 and J is TRBJ2-1; 9 bases fit TRBD1. Specimen: memory CD4+ T cells from PBMCs. Subset specified: CD45RA-negative fraction. This clonotype was sampled from a young man in good health. Some clones in this sample may be carry-over from other donors' samples. The CDR3: CASSGDREYNEQFF. The DNA for the CDR3 is TGTGCCAGCAGTGGGGACAGGGAGTACAATGAGCAGTTCTTC.